A single sample is the source of the 6 T cell receptor beta chains below, sequenced in a study of CXCR3-negative and CXCR3-positive naive CD8 T cells. UMI-labeled TRB cDNA libraries were prepared by 5' RACE. TCRdb derives one entry per CDR3 protein from the 5' RACE reads, leaving out DNA. The listing contains 100,000 to 150,000 distinct CDR3 sequences. Sequenced: naive CXCR3- CD8+ T cells from blood. Stated subset: CD45RO-CCR7+CD27+CD95- naive CD8+ T cells lacking CXCR3 (TNR3-). These receptors were taken from a human donor in good health. Some clones in this sample may be carry-over from other donors' samples.

The genes are TRBV7-8 and TRBJ2-2. This CDR3 region has 12 residues. Germline loops: CDR1 SGHVS, CDR2 FQNEAQ. The CDR3 sequence: CACLFGTGELFF.

This chain uses TRBV24-1 with TRBJ1-5. The CDR3 has 15 amino acids. Per germline, CDR1 KGHDR and CDR2 SFDVKD. CDR3 in amino acids: CATSGAYMAGQPQHF.

The rearrangement uses TRBV28 and TRBJ1-6; TCRdb's D call, TRBD1, is unchecked because there is no DNA. Germline V gives CDR1 MDHEN, CDR2 SYDVKM. CDR3 length equals 17 residues. This chain's CDR3 is CASSSSGTGEVNSPLHF.

CDR3 protein: CSVVEGSSTEQYF. The V gene is TRBV29-1, the J gene TRBJ2-7; without DNA, the TCRdb call of TRBD2 cannot be checked. The CDR3 has 13 amino acids. Looked up from germline, CDR1 is SQVTM and CDR2 is ANQGSEA.

This chain connects TRBV9 to TRBJ2-7; TCRdb lists TRBD2, though no DNA is available to test this call. The CDR3 spans 16 residues. Germline V gene lookup returns CDR1 SGDLS and CDR2 YYNGEE. The chain's CDR3 is CASSQTGTTSSYEQYF.

This rearrangement joins TRBV29-1 to TRBJ2-1; the TCRdb D gene call, TRBD1, has no DNA to confirm it. Germline CDR1 reads SQVTM; CDR2 reads ANQGSEA. This CDR3 contains 11 residues. The CDR3: CSAVGQGEQFF.